A selection of T cell receptor beta chains follows, all from one sample in a study of shared clonotypes between healthy human individuals. Generated by immunoSEQ multiplex PCR, the TCRdb table keeps only in-frame clones and is missing some. The sample carries 600,000 to 700,000 clones, around 73% recorded once. Sequencing was performed on memory CD4+ T cells sorted from blood. All receptors derive from a woman aged 30 to 39 in good health. The CDR3 runs from the conserved cysteine through the conserved F or W. The order of the fields is CDR3 protein, CDR3 DNA, clone size, V gene, J gene, D gene. A D gene is named only where the DNA matches it firmly. Not all rows give a size; the values are once, few, many and, for expanded clones, a class.

CDR3: CAWSADGNTIYF; DNA: TGTGCCTGGAGTGCGGACGGAAACACCATATATTTT; size: NA; V: TRBV30; J: TRBJ1-3; D: NA
CDR3: CASEAGGPVDTQYF; DNA: TGTGCCTCTGAAGCGGGAGGGCCTGTAGATACGCAGTATTTT; size: NA; V: TRBV2; J: TRBJ2-3; D: TRBD2
CDR3: CASSSGGGYSPLHF; DNA: TGTGCCAGCAGCTCAGGGGGCGGGTATTCACCCCTCCACTTT; size: NA; V: TRBV11-1; J: TRBJ1-6; D: TRBD1
CDR3: CASSAGSYSSYNEQFF; DNA: TGTGCCAGCAGCGCCGGGTCGTATAGCTCCTACAATGAGCAGTTCTTC; size: NA; V: TRBV9; J: TRBJ2-1; D: NA
CDR3: CASSIPYEQYF; DNA: TGTGCCAGCAGCATACCCTACGAGCAGTACTTC; size: NA; V: TRBV21-1; J: TRBJ2-7; D: NA
CDR3: CASSQGQGLTGANVLTF; DNA: TGCGCCAGCAGCCAAGGACAGGGGCTAACTGGGGCCAACGTCCTGACTTTC; size: NA; V: TRBV4-1; J: TRBJ2-6; D: TRBD1
CDR3: CASSESGSSYNEQFF; DNA: TGTGCCAGCAGTGAATCGGGGAGCTCCTACAATGAGCAGTTCTTC; size: few; V: TRBV2; J: TRBJ2-1; D: NA
CDR3: CASSLGQSNIKAFF; DNA: TGTGCCAGTAGCCTGGGACAGTCCAACATTAAAGCTTTCTTT; size: NA; V: TRBV19; J: TRBJ1-1; D: TRBD1
CDR3: CASRAQPVANTGELFF; DNA: TGCGCCAGCAGAGCTCAGCCGGTGGCCAACACCGGGGAGCTGTTTTTT; size: NA; V: TRBV5-1; J: TRBJ2-2; D: NA
CDR3: CASSDNPGHRSEQPQHF; DNA: TGTGCCAGCAGTGATAACCCGGGACACCGCTCAGAACAGCCCCAGCATTTT; size: NA; V: TRBV6-1; J: TRBJ1-5; D: NA
CDR3: CASSYGTGGNEQYF; DNA: TGCGCCAGCAGCTACGGGACAGGGGGAAACGAGCAGTACTTC; size: NA; V: TRBV5-1; J: TRBJ2-7; D: TRBD1
CDR3: CASTRQGAGSNQPQHF; DNA: TGTGCCAGCACACGACAGGGGGCGGGCAGTAATCAGCCCCAGCATTTT; size: NA; V: TRBV28; J: TRBJ1-5; D: TRBD1
CDR3: CASSYSTTGPEQYF; DNA: TGTGCCAGCAGTTACTCGACCACAGGGCCCGAGCAGTACTTC; size: NA; V: TRBV6-6; J: TRBJ2-7; D: NA
CDR3: CASSNRNSLYEQYF; DNA: TGTGCCAGCAGTAACAGGAATTCTCTCTACGAGCAGTACTTC; size: NA; V: TRBV27; J: TRBJ2-7; D: NA
CDR3: CASSRGQGSQYF; DNA: TGTGCCAGCAGTCGAGGACAGGGGTCCCAGTACTTC; size: NA; V: TRBV28; J: TRBJ2-5; D: TRBD1
CDR3: CASSEFAGDTGELFF; DNA: TGCGCCAGCAGTGAGTTTGCAGGGGACACCGGGGAGCTGTTTTTT; size: few; V: TRBV10-1; J: TRBJ2-2; D: NA
CDR3: CASSGRIEGAQPQHF; DNA: TGTGCCAGCAGCGGACGGATTGAGGGGGCCCAGCCCCAGCATTTT; size: NA; V: TRBV5-8; J: TRBJ1-5; D: TRBD1
CDR3: CASSRLFDEQFF; DNA: TGTGCCAGTAGCAGACTATTTGATGAGCAGTTCTTC; size: NA; V: TRBV19; J: TRBJ2-1; D: NA
CDR3: CASSVGTGYGEAFF; DNA: TGTGCCAGCAGCGTAGGGACAGGGTACGGTGAAGCTTTCTTT; size: NA; V: TRBV7-2; J: TRBJ1-1; D: TRBD1
CDR3: CASSLVHRQGDKTQYF; DNA: TGTGCCAGCAGCTTGGTCCATAGGCAGGGGGATAAGACCCAGTACTTC; size: NA; V: TRBV5-8; J: TRBJ2-5; D: TRBD1
CDR3: CASSVDSGTGGYNEQFF; DNA: TGTGCCAGTAGTGTTGACTCCGGGACAGGGGGCTACAATGAGCAGTTCTTC; size: NA; V: TRBV19; J: TRBJ2-1; D: TRBD1
CDR3: CASSQTATSDTQYF; DNA: TGTGCCAGCAGTCAGACAGCAACCTCAGATACGCAGTATTTT; size: NA; V: TRBV6-4; J: TRBJ2-3; D: NA
CDR3: CASSRQGVPHNEQFF; DNA: TGTGCCAGCAGCCGACAGGGGGTTCCCCACAATGAGCAGTTCTTC; size: NA; V: TRBV5-4; J: TRBJ2-1; D: TRBD1
CDR3: CASSLDSLFQQNIQYF; DNA: TGTGCCAGCAGCTTAGACTCCCTGTTTCAACAAAACATTCAGTACTTC; size: NA; V: TRBV7-2; J: TRBJ2-4; D: NA
CDR3: CASSVGTGGTDTQYF; DNA: TGTGCCAGCAGTGTCGGGACAGGAGGCACAGATACGCAGTATTTT; size: NA; V: TRBV27; J: TRBJ2-3; D: TRBD1
CDR3: CASSQVYTSGNTIYF; DNA: TGCGCCAGCAGCCAGGTATACACTTCTGGAAACACCATATATTTT; size: few; V: TRBV4-1; J: TRBJ1-3; D: NA
CDR3: CASSQVTVGAMETQYF; DNA: TGCGCCAGCAGCCAAGTTACCGTCGGAGCAATGGAGACCCAGTACTTC; size: NA; V: TRBV4-1; J: TRBJ2-5; D: NA
CDR3: CASSRGQGLDETNEKLFF; DNA: TGTGCCAGCAGCCGCGGACAGGGCCTTGACGAAACTAATGAAAAACTGTTTTTT; size: NA; V: TRBV5-8; J: TRBJ1-4; D: TRBD1
CDR3: CASSPRLAGGYNEQFF; DNA: TGTGCCAGCAGCCCGAGATTAGCGGGAGGTTACAATGAGCAGTTCTTC; size: NA; V: TRBV11-2; J: TRBJ2-1; D: TRBD2
CDR3: CASSGHNSGANVLTF; DNA: TGTGCCAGCAGTGGCCACAACTCTGGGGCCAACGTCCTGACTTTC; size: NA; V: TRBV6-5; J: TRBJ2-6; D: NA
CDR3: CASSLLSGGGEPQFF; DNA: TGTGCCAGCAGCTTGCTATCCGGGGGTGGGGAGCCGCAGTTCTTC; size: NA; V: TRBV5-8; J: TRBJ2-1; D: NA
CDR3: CASSLTEPHQETQYF; DNA: TGTGCCAGCAGCTTAACGGAACCCCACCAAGAGACCCAGTACTTC; size: NA; V: TRBV11-2; J: TRBJ2-5; D: NA
CDR3: CASSQAFASGPYEQYF; DNA: TGCGCCAGCAGCCAGGCTTTTGCTAGCGGGCCCTACGAGCAGTACTTC; size: few; V: TRBV4-1; J: TRBJ2-7; D: TRBD2
CDR3: CASSLLGAGNGYTF; DNA: TGTGCCAGCAGTTTACTGGGAGCGGGTAATGGCTACACCTTC; size: NA; V: TRBV27; J: TRBJ1-2; D: NA
CDR3: CASSLGFGDTGNTIYF; DNA: TGTGCCAGCAGCTTAGGCTTTGGGGACACTGGAAACACCATATATTTT; size: few; V: TRBV7-2; J: TRBJ1-3; D: NA
CDR3: CASSAQGVSYNEQFF; DNA: TGTGCCAGCAGTGCACAGGGGGTAAGCTACAATGAGCAGTTCTTC; size: NA; V: TRBV6-1; J: TRBJ2-1; D: TRBD1
CDR3: CASDHHEAFF; DNA: TGTGCCAGCGACCACCATGAAGCTTTCTTT; size: once; V: TRBV6-1; J: TRBJ1-1; D: NA
CDR3: CASSQGTWGNEQFF; DNA: TGCGCCAGCAGCCAAGGGACTTGGGGCAATGAGCAGTTCTTC; size: NA; V: TRBV5-1; J: TRBJ2-1; D: NA
CDR3: CATTGLINQPQHF; DNA: TGTGCCACCACGGGGCTAATCAATCAGCCCCAGCATTTT; size: NA; V: TRBV19; J: TRBJ1-5; D: NA
CDR3: CSVVGEGLTEQFF; DNA: TGCAGCGTTGTGGGGGAGGGCCTAACTGAGCAGTTCTTC; size: once; V: TRBV29-1; J: TRBJ2-1; D: TRBD2